This TCR beta chain was captured in a study of T cell responses to AZD1222 COVID-19 vaccine. Study-level information: Doses given second, at about 4 or about 12 weeks, were pooled.

TCRdb's table, derived via immunoSEQ multiplex PCR, lists solely in-frame clones and lacks some. Of 95,000 to 150,000 clones in the sample, roughly 87% were seen once. The CDR3 extends over 15 amino acids. Germline values: CDR1 SGHNT, CDR2 YENEEA. Between the trimmed V and J ends, which lost 5 bases and 1 base, there was a span of 11 bases. This clone has just one count. This clonotype was sampled from an adult in good health. The chain uses TRBV11-3 and TRBJ2-2; D gene ambiguous. The specimen was peripheral blood, collected on day 0 of AZD1222 vaccination. The CDR3, as DNA: TGTGCCAGCAGCCCCTCTAGAATGAACACCGGGGAGCTGTTTTTT. Its protein product is CASSPSRMNTGELFF.